Below are 30 T cell receptor beta chains sequenced from a single sample in a study of OX40 agonist ivuxolimab in advanced cancers. The protocol was immunoSEQ multiplex PCR, while the TCRdb copy is restricted to in-frame clones and leaves out a portion. This sample carries tens of thousands of clones, around nine tenths of them seen once, and the ten largest clones take approximately 0.25%. The sample consisted of CD4+ or CD8+ T cells sorted from blood, taken in a trial of the OX40 agonist ivuxolimab. Source of these receptors: an adult with an advanced solid tumor such as melanoma, head and neck, liver or kidney cancer.

The rearrangement links TRBV28 to TRBJ2-5; 10 bases line up with TRBD1. Trimming removed 5 bases from V and 2 bases from J; junction bases left unmatched: 8. This CDR3 has 16 residues. The germline V gene has CDR1 MDHEN and CDR2 SYDVKM. The CDR3 region has the DNA TGTGCCAGCAGTATAATACCGGGACAGGGGCAAGAGACCCAGTACTTC. Residues: CASSIIPGQGQETQYF. Together with reference TRBV28 and TRBJ2-5, the CDR3 gives the full variable domain: DVKVTQSSRYLVKRTGEKVFLECVQDMDHENMFWYRQDPGLGLRLIYFSYDVKMKEKGDIPEGYSVSREKKERFSLILESASTNQTSMYLCASSIIPGQGQETQYFGPGTRLLVL.

The chain couples TRBV7-9 to TRBJ2-5, with 11 bases matching TRBD1. CDR1 and CDR2 from the germline V gene are SEHNR and FQNEAQ (reference sequence). CDR3 size: 19 residues. Trimming took 1 base from V and 4 from J; bases not matched to a gene: 14. The CDR3, as DNA: TGTGCCAGCAGCTTAGTTGGGACAGGGGGTGCCGGAGGGAGAGAGACCCAGTACTTC. Residues: CASSLVGTGGAGGRETQYF.

CDR3 bases: TGTGCCAGCAGCTTACAGGGGAGCACAGATACGCAGTATTTT. This codes for CASSLQGSTDTQYF. The rearrangement links TRBV7-6 to TRBJ2-3, with D tentatively TRBD1 (6 bases). The V end lost 2 bases, the J end lost 0 bases, and 6 bases lay between the germline ends. Germline V gene lookup returns CDR1 SGHVS and CDR2 FNYEAQ. This CDR3 is built from 14 residues.

This chain connects TRBV5-1 to TRBJ1-1; 7 positions agree with TRBD1. Per the germline V gene, CDR1 is SGHRS and CDR2 is YFSETQ. V shed 4 bases, J shed 0 bases, and the junction held 6 bases outside the gene matches. This CDR3 region has 15 residues. The CDR3 DNA reads TGCGCCAGCAGCCCACTTCAGGGGGTGAACACTGAAGCTTTCTTT. Encoded protein: CASSPLQGVNTEAFF. Based on the CDR3 plus reference TRBV5-1 and TRBJ1-1, the full variable domain is KAGVTQTPRYLIKTRGQQVTLSCSPISGHRSVSWYQQTPGQGLQFLFEYFSETQRNKGNFPGRFSGRQFSNSRSEMNVSTLELGDSALYLCASSPLQGVNTEAFFGQGTRLTVV.

The rearrangement joins TRBV12-5 to TRBJ2-1; D remains unclear. The germline V gene has CDR1 LGHNT and CDR2 FRNRAP. Trimming stripped 5 bases from V and 6 bases from J, with 17 bases between. The CDR3 has 15 amino acids. CDR3 in DNA: TGTGCTAGTGGTCGAGGCGCGGTACTGGGCAATGAGCAGTTCTTC. Translation gives CASGRGAVLGNEQFF.

V usage is TRBV6-1 and J usage is TRBJ2-5, with D perhaps matching TRBD2 (6 bases). From germline, CDR1 is MNHNS and CDR2 SASEGT. Trimming took off 4 bases at V and 1 base at J, with 10 bases between the two ends. The CDR3 is made up of 14 amino acids. CDR3: CASSVHGSQETQYF. The CDR3 DNA is TGTGCCAGCAGTGTCCACGGGAGCCAAGAGACCCAGTACTTC.

The V and J genes are TRBV12-5 and TRBJ2-7; 15 bases line up with TRBD2. The CDR3 loop spans 17 amino acids. Germline V gene lookup returns CDR1 LGHNT and CDR2 FRNRAP. The junction had 8 bases not matched to a gene; V was cut back by 6 bases and J by 2 bases. The CDR3 region is CASGSGTSGRIPYEQYF. The CDR3 nucleotides read TGTGCTAGTGGCTCCGGGACTAGCGGGAGGATCCCCTACGAGCAGTACTTC.

CDR3 bases: TGTGCCAGCAGTGAAGCCTACGAGCAGTACTTC. As protein: CASSEAYEQYF. The chain recombines TRBV2 with TRBJ2-7; no definite D call. Per the germline V gene, CDR1 is SNHLY and CDR2 is FYNNEI. The CDR3 extends over 11 amino acids. Deletions cut 0 bases from V and 3 bases from J, with 0 bases between.

V and J are TRBV28 and TRBJ1-4; D may be TRBD1 (5 bases). The V gene's germline CDR1 is MDHEN and CDR2 SYDVKM. With 4 bases removed from V and 3 bases from J, the gap between germline ends came to 9 bases. The CDR3 loop spans 14 amino acids. CDR3 sequence reads: CASSSGTPNEKLFF. In DNA, the CDR3 is TGTGCCAGCAGTTCCGGGACTCCTAATGAAAAACTGTTTTTT.

As to this clone: The same CDR3 is also encoded by other DNA sequences in this sample. The chain has TRBV7-3 and TRBJ2-1, with 9 bases aligning to TRBD2. Germline-derived CDR1 and CDR2 are SGHTA and FQGTGA. This CDR3 comprises 14 residues. The V and J ends lost 5 bases and 6 bases, in that order; junction bases with no gene match: 5. In DNA, the CDR3 is TGTGCCAGCAGCCCCGGACTAGCGCTCAATGAGCAGTTCTTC. It encodes CASSPGLALNEQFF. The variable domain in full, completed from reference TRBV7-3 and TRBJ2-1, reads GAGVSQTPSNKVTEKGKYVELRCDPISGHTALYWYRQSLGQGPEFLIYFQGTGAADDSGLPNDRFFAVRPEGSVSTLKIQRTERGDSAVYLCASSPGLALNEQFFGPGTRLTVL.

This clone was found once. The V gene is TRBV7-9, the J gene TRBJ2-3, with unresolved D. The germline V gene encodes CDR1 SEHNR and CDR2 FQNEAQ (reference sequence). The V end was cut by 5 bases, the J end by 2 bases, with 5 bases between. CDR3 size: 12 residues. As DNA, the CDR3 is TGTGCCAGCAGCCCTTACACAGATACGCAGTATTTT. This translates into CASSPYTDTQYF.

CDR3 region: CATAGTLDGYGYTF. The CDR3 DNA follows: TGTGCCACTGCCGGGACCCTCGACGGCTATGGCTACACCTTC. The chain combines TRBV2 with TRBJ1-2; maybe TRBD1 (5 bases). The CDR3 is 14 residues long. Germline CDR1 and CDR2: SNHLY and FYNNEI. V was cut by 10 bases and J by 4 bases, with 19 bases left in between.

This sequence joins TRBV10-3 and TRBJ2-7, with 13 bases fitting TRBD2. This CDR3 is 16 amino acids long. CDR1 and CDR2 (germline): ENHRY, SYGVKD. The V and J ends lost 6 bases and 2 bases, in that order; junction bases with no gene match: 7. As DNA, the CDR3 is TGTGCCATCAGGGCCACACTAGCGGGAGGGACCTACGAGCAGTACTTC. Translating it yields CAIRATLAGGTYEQYF.

The V gene is TRBV28, the J gene TRBJ1-1; TRBD1 is a possible D gene (5 bases). The CDR3 runs to 13 residues. The V gene lost 6 bases and the J gene lost 8 bases, with 16 bases spanning the gap. CDR1 and CDR2 (germline): MDHEN, SYDVKM. The CDR3 DNA follows: TGTGCCAGCAGCTCTCGGGGCTGGCGGGAAGCTTTCTTT. Its translation is CASSSRGWREAFF.

The rearrangement links TRBV6-5 to TRBJ1-1; 11 nucleotides align to TRBD1. Germline CDR1 is MNHEY and CDR2 is SVGAGI. The J segment lost 11 bases and the V segment lost 4 bases, leaving 3 bases of the junction unmatched. The CDR3 consists of 12 residues. This CDR3 reads CASSWDRGTAFF. The CDR3 nucleotides read TGTGCCAGCAGTTGGGACAGGGGGACGGCTTTCTTT.

The chain links TRBV7-2 to TRBJ2-1; a weak D match, TRBD2 (7 bases). Germline CDR1 SGHTA, CDR2 FQGNSA. CDR3 length equals 13 residues. V lost 3 bases and J lost 8, with 11 bases in between. The DNA for the CDR3 is TGTGCCAGCAGCTTTCGGGGGGCCGATGAGCAGTTCTTC. Amino acid sequence: CASSFRGADEQFF.

This chain joins TRBV4-2 and TRBJ2-5; D uncertain. The germline V gene encodes CDR1 LGHNA and CDR2 YNFKEQ. V dropped 2 bases and J dropped 3 bases, with 7 bases sitting between them. The CDR3 totals 13 residues. DNA for the CDR3: TGTGCCAGCAGCCAAAGCCAGGAAGAGACCCAGTACTTC. Amino acid sequence: CASSQSQEETQYF.

The chain couples TRBV7-2 to TRBJ2-5; D is undetermined. The germline V gene has CDR1 SGHTA and CDR2 FQGNSA. This CDR3 spans 13 amino acids. V was cut by 3 bases and J by 5 bases, with 10 bases left in between. The CDR3 loop reads CASSFQGFETQYF. CDR3 nucleotides: TGTGCCAGCAGCTTTCAAGGGTTTGAGACCCAGTACTTC.

The V call is TRBV5-1, the J call TRBJ1-2, with D perhaps TRBD1 (6 bases). CDR3 size: 12 residues. V lost 4 bases, J lost 6 bases, and 10 bases lay in between. CDR1 SGHRS and CDR2 YFSETQ come from the germline V gene. CDR3 sequence: CASSGGLNGYTF. CDR3 bases: TGCGCCAGCAGCGGGGGGCTGAATGGCTACACCTTC.

The rearrangement uses TRBV5-4 and TRBJ1-4; 7 bases agree with TRBD1. The V segment lost 7 bases and the J segment 4 bases; nucleotides outside the gene matches: 1. Germline lookup yields CDR1 SGHNT and CDR2 YYREEE (reference sequence). CDR3 size: 12 residues. The DNA of the CDR3 is TGTGCCAGCGGGACAGTTAATGAAAAACTGTTTTTT. It is translated as CASGTVNEKLFF.

The chain has TRBV11-3 and TRBJ2-2, with 8 bases identical to TRBD1. Germline CDR1 SGHNT, CDR2 YENEEA. J lost 4 bases, V lost 6 bases, and 7 bases had no gene match. The CDR3 runs 15 residues. This CDR3 reads CASRPDRAGTGELFF. The CDR3 DNA is TGTGCCAGCAGACCGGACAGGGCGGGCACCGGGGAGCTGTTTTTT. Variable domain in full (rest from reference TRBV11-3 and TRBJ2-2): EAGVVQSPRYKIIEKKQPVAFWCNPISGHNTLYWYLQNLGQGPELLIRYENEEAVDDSQLPKDRFSAERLKGVDSTLKIQPAELGDSAVYLCASRPDRAGTGELFFGEGSRLTVL.

The chain carries TRBV5-1 and TRBJ2-5; TRBD2 agrees at 15 bases. The germline CDR1 and CDR2 sequences are SGHRS and YFSETQ. CDR3 length: 19 amino acids. V dropped 0 bases and J dropped 4; count of bases not matched to a gene: 10. CDR3 sequence: CASSLARTSGRADRETQYF. DNA of the CDR3: TGCGCCAGCAGCTTGGCCCGGACTAGCGGGAGGGCCGACCGAGAGACCCAGTACTTC.

V and J are TRBV11-1 and TRBJ2-5; 11 positions match TRBD2. The CDR3 contains 18 residues. V was clipped by 6 bases and J by 1 base; unmatched bases: 13. Germline lookup yields CDR1 SGHAT and CDR2 FQDESV (reference sequence). CDR3 nucleotides: TGTGCCAGCAGGGAGGGAAGCGGCGGGACTAGCGGCCAAGAGACCCAGTACTTC. Its translation is CASREGSGGTSGQETQYF.

This clone is medium-sized by share. This sequence joins TRBV18 and TRBJ2-7, with D unclear. This CDR3 is 13 amino acids long. The germline V and J ends were trimmed by 1 base and 3 bases, with 7 bases remaining between them. Germline-derived CDR1 and CDR2 are KGHSH and LQKENI. The CDR3, as DNA: TGTGCCAGCTCACCACGTCTGGGCTACGAGCAGTACTTC. Translation gives CASSPRLGYEQYF.

The J gene is TRBJ1-5, the V gene TRBV6-1; 9 bases align to TRBD1. J gave up 7 bases and V 4 bases, and 11 bases lay outside the gene matches. Germline V gene data show CDR1 as MNHNS and CDR2 as SASEGT. The CDR3 is made up of 16 amino acids. In nucleotides, the CDR3 is TGTGCCAGCAGTGCTGACAGGGGGGCCTTAGGGCAGCCCCAGCATTTT. This encodes CASSADRGALGQPQHF.

V usage is TRBV5-5 and J usage is TRBJ2-1, with TRBD2 identical over 8 bases. This CDR3 has 14 residues. Trimming took 1 base from V and 4 from J; bases not matched to a gene: 1. Germline values: CDR1 SGHKS, CDR2 YYEKEE (reference sequence). CDR3 in amino acids: CASSLSGSYNEQFF. The CDR3 nucleotides read TGTGCCAGCAGCTTGAGCGGGAGTTACAATGAGCAGTTCTTC.

The chain combines TRBV18 with TRBJ1-1; D unclear. Per germline, CDR1 KGHSH and CDR2 LQKENI. Trimming stripped 3 bases from V and 6 bases from J, with 8 bases between. The CDR3 totals 12 residues. CDR3 nucleotide sequence: TGTGCCAGCTCACCGGGTCTACCTGAAGCTTTCTTT. It encodes CASSPGLPEAFF.

This rearrangement joins TRBV27 to TRBJ2-5; D remains unclear. The CDR3 is 18 amino acids. V lost 5 bases to trimming and J lost 1 base, with 23 bases between them. Germline CDR1 reads MNHEY; CDR2 reads SMNVEV (reference sequence). The DNA of the CDR3 is TGTGCCAGCAGTAATGGGTTTGCCCTCCCAATCCGCCAAGAGACCCAGTACTTC. It specifies CASSNGFALPIRQETQYF.

The chain uses TRBV7-2 and TRBJ1-4; D gene uncertain. CDR1 is SGHTA and CDR2 is FQGNSA in the germline V gene. V shed 5 bases and J shed 0 bases, with 7 bases lying between them. The CDR3 is 14 residues long. In DNA form, the CDR3 reads TGTGCCAGCAGCCCGACACCAACTAATGAAAAACTGTTTTTT. This sequence encodes CASSPTPTNEKLFF.

This chain connects TRBV4-2 to TRBJ1-6, with 9 bases matching TRBD1. After removal of 8 bases from V and 7 bases from J, the junction contained 9 bases not matched to a gene. The CDR3 is made up of 15 amino acids. The V gene's germline CDR1 is LGHNA and CDR2 YNFKEQ. CDR3 nucleotide sequence: TGTGCCAGCGGGAACACAGGGGGCGGGAATTCACCCCTCCACTTT. Amino acid sequence: CASGNTGGGNSPLHF.